One sample yielded the 17 T cell receptor beta chains listed below, sequenced in a study of early T cells in non-severe SARS-CoV-2 infection. TCRdb analysed the 5' RACE reads with MiXCR anew, one entry per CDR3 protein. The data hold 55,000 to 80,000 distinct CDR3 sequences, with roughly an eighth observed a single time. This material consisted of whole blood, taken at baseline. Receptor source: an adult who was a healthcare worker with PCR-confirmed SARS-CoV-2 infection or an uninfected control (not recorded which).

This clonotype was seen only a few times. The chain links TRBV20-1 to TRBJ1-1; 7 nucleotides line up with TRBD1. V was clipped by 1 base and J by 5 bases; unmatched bases: 4. Germline values: CDR1 DFQATT, CDR2 SNEGSKA (reference sequence). The CDR3 contains 13 residues. The CDR3 loop reads CSARATGRTEAFF. The CDR3 region has the DNA TGCAGTGCTAGAGCGACAGGGAGGACTGAAGCTTTCTTT.

The chain couples TRBV12-3 or TRBV12-4 to TRBJ1-2, with D perhaps matching TRBD1 (5 bases). There are 12 residues in the CDR3. Trimming stripped 5 bases from V and 10 bases from J, with 14 bases between. The CDR3 nucleotides are TGTGCCAGCAGTGGGACTCTTGAGGCCTACACCTTC. Amino acid sequence: CASSGTLEAYTF.

The V call is TRBV11-2, the J call TRBJ1-3, with a possible D match to TRBD1 (5 bases). The germline gives CDR1 SGHAT, CDR2 FQNNGV. Trimming pared 6 bases from V and 0 bases from J, leaving 15 bases between. The CDR3 contains 16 residues. The CDR3 region is CASRGRGTDSGNTIYF. The CDR3 DNA follows: TGTGCCAGCAGAGGAAGGGGTACGGACTCTGGAAACACCATATATTTT.

The chain links TRBV11-1 to TRBJ2-7, with D possibly called TRBD1 or TRBD2 (5 bases each). This CDR3 is 13 amino acids long. From germline, CDR1 is SGHAT and CDR2 FQDESV (reference sequence). V gave up 5 bases and J gave up 6 bases, with 14 bases separating them. The CDR3 protein is CASSPGTGSEQYF. The DNA of the CDR3 is TGTGCCAGCAGCCCCGGGACGGGGAGCGAGCAGTACTTC.

This clonotype occurred many times. The chain has TRBV30 and TRBJ1-1, with D maybe TRBD1 (5 bases). CDR1 GTSNPN and CDR2 SVGIG come from the germline V gene (reference sequence). The CDR3 runs to 12 residues. V was pared by 5 bases and J by 6 bases, with 13 bases between. This CDR3 reads CAWDRGSAEAFF. In nucleotides, the CDR3 is TGTGCCTGGGACCGGGGGTCCGCTGAAGCTTTCTTT. Using reference TRBV30 and TRBJ1-1 for the parts outside the CDR3, the full variable domain is SQTIHQWPATLVQPVGSPLSLECTVEGTSNPNLYWYRQAAGRGLQLLFYSVGIGQISSEVPQNLSASRPQDRQFILSSKKLLLSDSGFYLCAWDRGSAEAFFGQGTRLTVV.

This chain uses TRBV29-1 with TRBJ2-7, with 9 positions matching TRBD1. This CDR3 contains 14 residues. CDR1 SQVTM and CDR2 ANQGSEA come from the germline V gene. Losses at the gene ends were 6 bases for V and 4 bases for J; bases not matched to a gene: 10. The CDR3 sequence: CSVLPQGATYEQYF. The CDR3 DNA reads as TGCAGCGTATTACCACAGGGGGCCACGTACGAGCAGTACTTC.

The rearrangement uses TRBV12-5 and TRBJ1-2; D is uncertain. The CDR3 sequence is 18 residues long. Trimming stripped 5 bases from V and 1 base from J, with 23 bases between. The germline gives CDR1 LGHNT, CDR2 FRNRAP. The CDR3 sequence: CASGPPHRYGLDNYGYTF. CDR3 DNA sequence: TGTGCTAGTGGTCCACCCCATAGGTACGGATTGGATAACTATGGCTACACCTTC.

The chain combines TRBV18 with TRBJ2-7; 10 nucleotides agree with TRBD2. Unmatched junction bases numbered 6, after V lost 3 bases and J lost 1 base. The germline gives CDR1 KGHSH, CDR2 LQKENI. The CDR3 length is 16 residues. CDR3 DNA: TGTGCCAGCTCACCCCTTGGGACTAGCGTTTCCTACGAGCAGTACTTC. This sequence encodes CASSPLGTSVSYEQYF.

This clonotype was observed many times. The V and J genes are TRBV3-1 and TRBJ1-3; D possibly corresponds to TRBD1 (5 bases). Germline V gene data show CDR1 as LGHDT and CDR2 as YNNKEL (reference sequence). The CDR3 is made up of 16 amino acids. V was clipped by 6 bases and J by 1 base, with 16 bases between them. CDR3 sequence: CASRGDAVKSGNTIYF. CDR3 sequence (DNA): TGTGCCAGCAGGGGGGACGCCGTCAAATCTGGAAACACCATATATTTT.

This clonotype was detected only a few times. The rearrangement uses TRBV5-1 and TRBJ2-5; D gene uncertain. This CDR3 has 14 amino acids. Trimming took off 0 bases at V and 1 base at J, with 7 bases between the two ends. Germline CDR1 SGHRS, CDR2 YFSETQ. CDR3 sequence (DNA): TGCGCCAGCAGCTTGGATGTGGGCCAAGAGACCCAGTACTTC. It specifies CASSLDVGQETQYF.

This clonotype turned up a few times. J is TRBJ2-5 and V is TRBV15; TRBD1 is a possible D gene (6 bases). Between the trimmed V and J ends, which lost 2 bases and 5 bases, there was a span of 15 bases. The CDR3 loop spans 15 amino acids. CDR1 and CDR2 (germline): LNHNV, YYDKDF (reference sequence). CDR3 bases: TGTGCCACCAGCAGAAAGGGGGATCCTTCGGAGACCCAGTACTTC. It translates to CATSRKGDPSETQYF.

This clonotype was found a few times. The chain uses TRBV2 and TRBJ1-2; 9 bases align to TRBD1. This CDR3 contains 15 residues. Per germline, CDR1 SNHLY and CDR2 FYNNEI. After removal of 3 bases from V and 6 bases from J, the junction contained 8 bases not matched to a gene. CDR3 nucleotides: TGTGCCAGCAGTGACTCGGACAGGGGACGCCATGGCTACACCTTC. It encodes CASSDSDRGRHGYTF. Using reference TRBV2 and TRBJ1-2 for the parts outside the CDR3, the full variable domain is EPEVTQTPSHQVTQMGQEVILRCVPISNHLYFYWYRQILGQKVEFLVSFYNNEISEKSEIFDDQFSVERPDGSNFTLKIRSTKLEDSAMYFCASSDSDRGRHGYTFGSGTRLTVV.

CDR3 protein: CASSLGLTPLHF. The CDR3 nucleotides read TGTGCCAGCAGTCTTGGGCTAACACCCCTCCACTTT. The V call is TRBV5-5, the J call TRBJ1-6, with D unclear. CDR1 and CDR2 (germline): SGHKS, YYEKEE (reference sequence). Trimming left V 5 bases short and J 11 bases short, with 11 bases between. The CDR3 spans 12 residues.

This clonotype was seen at least ten times. The V and J genes are TRBV10-3 and TRBJ2-7, with D hard to call. V shed 2 bases and J shed 4 bases, with 6 bases lying between them. CDR1 is ENHRY and CDR2 is SYGVKD in the germline V gene. This CDR3 region has 12 residues. This CDR3 is CAISEPNYEQYF. The DNA of the CDR3 is TGTGCCATCAGTGAGCCAAATTACGAGCAGTACTTC.

This clonotype was seen once. A junction boundary mismatches the germline segment, possibly from a read error. CDR3 bases: TGTGTCAGCAGCGCGGGACTGTACGAGCAGTACTTC. Its translation is CVSSAGLYEQYF. V usage is TRBV7-9 and J usage is TRBJ2-7; D is possibly TRBD2 (6 bases). The CDR3 length is 12 residues. The V gene's germline CDR1 is SEHNR and CDR2 FQNEAQ (reference sequence). The variable domain in full, with the rest retrieved from reference TRBV7-9 and TRBJ2-7, is DTGVSQNPRHKITKRGQNVTFRCDPISEHNRLYWYRQTLGQGPEFLTYFQNEAQLEKSRLLSDRFSAERPKGSFSTLEIQRTEQGDSAMYLCVSSAGLYEQYFGPGTRLTVT.

This clonotype occurred many times. The genes are TRBV25-1 and TRBJ1-2; the match to TRBD1 covers 8 bases. Trimming removed 3 bases from V and 3 bases from J; junction bases left unmatched: 3. Germline CDR1 and CDR2: MGHDK and SYGVNS. This CDR3 contains 14 residues. CDR3 loop: CASSDGTGYYGYTF. CDR3 bases: TGTGCCAGCAGTGACGGGACAGGATACTATGGCTACACCTTC.

This rearrangement joins TRBV19 to TRBJ2-5; no clear D gene. The CDR3 contains 11 residues. V was clipped by 4 bases and J by 3 bases, with 3 bases between them. The germline gives CDR1 LNHDA, CDR2 SQIVND (reference sequence). CDR3 loop: CASSTKETQYF. The CDR3 DNA sequence: TGTGCCAGTAGTACTAAAGAGACCCAGTACTTC.